The text below deals with one T cell receptor beta chain. The antigen is unknown. The sample has other DNA sequences that encode this CDR3 too. The table came from immunoSEQ multiplex PCR; TCRdb's copy has only in-frame clones and leaves some out. The data show around 70,000 clones, around 83% seen once. This CDR3 has 16 residues. Germline V lookup: CDR1 SGHRS, CDR2 YFSETQ. Unmatched junction bases numbered 10, after V lost 0 bases and J lost 4 bases. The data were taken from a study of radiotherapy plus CTLA-4 blockade in lung cancer. About the study: Disease control reached approximately 30%, with objective responses in 15% to 20%.

Study-wide results and limits: An expansion of tumor-derived TCR clones occurred in blood after radiotherapy plus ipilimumab. Together with interferon-beta, which increased in serum after radiation, early dynamic changes in blood T cell clones were reportedly the best predictors of response.

Receiving focal radiation plus CTLA-4 blockade with ipilimumab were patients who had chemo-refractory metastatic non-small-cell lung cancer. The chain employs TRBV5-1 and TRBJ2-7; 7 bases map to TRBD1. This TCR was sampled from a human donor with non-small cell lung cancer who had a partial response to radiotherapy plus ipilimumab. Sequencing was performed on peripheral blood, taken from a patient treated with radiotherapy plus ipilimumab. The CDR3 region is CASSLAETGSSYEQYF. The DNA for the CDR3 is TGCGCCAGCAGCTTGGCGGAGACAGGGAGCTCTTACGAGCAGTACTTC.